This entry lists 20 T cell receptor beta chains sequenced from one sample in a study of cytotoxic CD8 clonotypes in ibrutinib-treated CLL. Some clones are missing from TCRdb's copy, which holds only in-frame ones; the method was immunoSEQ multiplex PCR. Of tens of thousands of clones listed, less than 95% were seen once; the top ten hold under 4%. The starting material was PBMCs, obtained after 12 months of ibrutinib treatment. The receptors stem from a human donor with chronic lymphocytic leukemia.

This clone turned up a few times. This chain connects TRBV28 to TRBJ1-3; 7 bases match TRBD1. The CDR3 loop spans 15 amino acids. Germline CDR1 reads MDHEN; CDR2 reads SYDVKM. V trimming: 8 bases; J trimming: 3 bases; junction bases outside the gene matches: 10. CDR3 protein: CASGADRVYGNTIYF. In nucleotides, the CDR3 is TGTGCCAGCGGAGCCGACAGGGTTTATGGAAACACCATATATTTT. The full variable domain, with the rest looked up from reference TRBV28 and TRBJ1-3, is DVKVTQSSRYLVKRTGEKVFLECVQDMDHENMFWYRQDPGLGLRLIYFSYDVKMKEKGDIPEGYSVSREKKERFSLILESASTNQTSMYLCASGADRVYGNTIYFGEGSWLTVV.

This sequence joins TRBV28 and TRBJ2-7; perhaps D is TRBD1 or TRBD2 (6 bases each). The CDR3 totals 15 residues. Trimming left V 7 bases short and J 4 bases short, with 20 bases between. Looked up from germline, CDR1 is MDHEN and CDR2 is SYDVKM. The CDR3 is CASITGAGQSYEQYF. DNA for the CDR3: TGTGCCAGCATCACGGGGGCGGGGCAAAGTTACGAGCAGTACTTC.

The chain links TRBV7-6 to TRBJ2-7; tentatively, D is TRBD1 (5 bases). This CDR3 region has 14 residues. CDR1 and CDR2 from the germline V gene are SGHVS and FNYEAQ. V lost 3 bases and J 2 bases, leaving 11 bases between the germline ends. The CDR3 coding sequence is TGTGCCAGCAGCTTGGGCAGGGCCCCCTACGAGCAGTACTTC. It specifies CASSLGRAPYEQYF.

The table lists this clone with a count of one. The chain links TRBV7-2 to TRBJ1-5, with D hard to call. The V and J ends lost 2 bases and 7 bases respectively, with 9 bases between them. CDR1 is SGHTA and CDR2 is FQGNSA in the germline V gene. There are 13 residues in the CDR3. This chain's CDR3 is CASSLLQTQPQHF. Here the CDR3 DNA reads TGTGCCAGCAGCTTACTACAGACCCAGCCCCAGCATTTT.

The chain joins TRBV6-6 to TRBJ1-3; D remains ambiguous. Germline values: CDR1 MNHNY, CDR2 SVGAGI (reference sequence). The CDR3 is made up of 12 amino acids. V was trimmed by 5 bases and J by 9 bases, leaving 11 bases between them. DNA of the CDR3: TGTGCCAGCAGTCAAACCCACCTCACCATATATTTT. Its translation: CASSQTHLTIYF.

The CDR3 nucleotides are TGCGCCAGCAGATCTGGGGGAGATGGCCTACGGACCCAGTACTTC. This encodes CASRSGGDGLRTQYF. The V gene is TRBV5-1, the J gene TRBJ2-5; D tentatively reads TRBD1 or TRBD2 (5 bases each). The CDR3 has 15 residues. Per germline, CDR1 SGHRS and CDR2 YFSETQ. Trimming stripped 5 bases from V and 7 bases from J, with 21 bases between.

This clone was recorded a few times. V gene TRBV7-8 combines with J gene TRBJ1-5; 8 nucleotides match TRBD1. Per germline, CDR1 SGHVS and CDR2 FQNEAQ. This CDR3 spans 16 amino acids. The ends lost 8 bases at V and 0 bases at J; junction bases unmatched: 9. For the CDR3, the DNA is TGTGCCAGCCGGACAGGGAGGATGGATAGCAATCAGCCCCAGCATTTT. Amino acid sequence: CASRTGRMDSNQPQHF.

The chain recombines TRBV7-2 with TRBJ1-4; D gene uncertain. The CDR3 runs to 15 residues. Per germline, CDR1 SGHTA and CDR2 FQGNSA. The V gene lost 5 bases and the J gene lost 8 bases, with 18 bases spanning the gap. CDR3 nucleotides: TGTGCCAGCAGCCTAGTACCGGGTTCAGGCGAAAAACTGTTTTTT. Residues: CASSLVPGSGEKLFF.

This clone turned up a few times. The rearrangement uses TRBV5-1 and TRBJ2-3; 8 nucleotides match TRBD1. The CDR3 runs to 15 residues. J lost 1 base, V lost 2 bases, and 3 bases had no gene match. CDR1 and CDR2 from the germline V gene are SGHRS and YFSETQ. CDR3 sequence reads: CASSLIQGGTDTQYF. In DNA, the CDR3 is TGCGCCAGCAGCTTAATACAGGGGGGCACAGATACGCAGTATTTT.

This chain links TRBV11-3 with TRBJ1-1; D is perhaps TRBD1 (6 bases). The germline CDR1 and CDR2 sequences are SGHNT and YENEEA. The CDR3 spans 14 residues. Trimming took 5 bases from V and 1 from J, leaving 11 bases between them. This chain's CDR3 is CASSLGGTNTEAFF. CDR3 sequence (DNA): TGTGCCAGCAGCCTAGGGGGGACGAACACTGAAGCTTTCTTT.

This chain joins TRBV27 and TRBJ2-1; TRBD2 agrees at 8 bases. V trimming: 7 bases; J trimming: 5 bases; junction bases outside the gene matches: 16. CDR3 length: 17 amino acids. Germline V CDR1 and CDR2: MNHEY, SMNVEV (reference sequence). CDR3 sequence: CASKPLPGSSGHNEQFF. The CDR3 DNA follows: TGTGCCAGCAAACCACTTCCGGGGTCTAGCGGGCACAATGAGCAGTTCTTC.

This chain links TRBV6-1 with TRBJ1-2; no definite D call. With 7 bases removed from V and 6 bases from J, the gap between germline ends came to 12 bases. Germline values: CDR1 MNHNS, CDR2 SASEGT. The CDR3 is 12 amino acids. DNA of the CDR3: TGTGCCAGCAATAGACCCGGGGATGGCTACACCTTC. This encodes CASNRPGDGYTF.

This clone was observed once. The J gene is TRBJ2-3, the V gene TRBV11-3; no reliable D call. With 6 bases removed from V and 0 bases from J, the gap between germline ends came to 10 bases. The CDR3 runs to 14 residues. The germline CDR1 and CDR2 sequences are SGHNT and YENEEA. CDR3 nucleotides: TGTGCCAGCAGTTCTCGTGGGAGCACAGATACGCAGTATTTT. Translation: CASSSRGSTDTQYF. Full variable domain (missing parts from reference TRBV11-3 and TRBJ2-3): EAGVVQSPRYKIIEKKQPVAFWCNPISGHNTLYWYLQNLGQGPELLIRYENEEAVDDSQLPKDRFSAERLKGVDSTLKIQPAELGDSAVYLCASSSRGSTDTQYFGPGTRLTVL.

The chain has TRBV4-3 and TRBJ2-1; D is possibly TRBD2 (5 bases). Germline V CDR1 and CDR2: LGHNA, YSLEER. V lost 0 bases and J 6 bases, leaving 12 bases between the germline ends. The CDR3 has 15 residues. The CDR3 is CASSQDSLRVNEQFF. In DNA, the CDR3 is TGCGCCAGCAGCCAAGACTCATTGAGGGTCAATGAGCAGTTCTTC.

The rearrangement uses TRBV11-3 and TRBJ2-2; the D gene is possibly TRBD1 (5 bases). Germline CDR1 and CDR2: SGHNT and YENEEA. This CDR3 has 14 amino acids. V was shortened by 3 bases and J by 5 bases, with 10 bases between the two germline ends. The CDR3 reads CASSLTVLTGELFF. As DNA, the CDR3 is TGTGCCAGCAGCTTGACAGTATTAACCGGGGAGCTGTTTTTT.

This clone was detected only once. The chain combines TRBV5-1 with TRBJ2-3; 8 nucleotides line up with TRBD2. From germline, CDR1 is SGHRS and CDR2 YFSETQ. V trimming: 2 bases; J trimming: 2 bases; junction bases outside the gene matches: 10. This CDR3 contains 17 residues. The CDR3 nucleotides are TGCGCCAGCAGCTTCTCCATAGCGGGAAAAAACACAGATACGCAGTATTTT. It is translated as CASSFSIAGKNTDTQYF.

The rearrangement links TRBV7-6 to TRBJ1-2; no clear D. This CDR3 spans 14 amino acids. V was cut by 1 base and J by 7 bases, with 13 bases left in between. Germline V gene lookup returns CDR1 SGHVS and CDR2 FNYEAQ. CDR3 nucleotides: TGTGCCAGCAGCTTAGACTCCTCGGGAGTTGGCTACACCTTC. Amino acids: CASSLDSSGVGYTF.

V is TRBV7-7 and J is TRBJ2-1; 11 nucleotides match TRBD1. There are 15 residues in the CDR3. Germline values: CDR1 SSHAT, CDR2 FNYEAQ (reference sequence). The V gene end was trimmed by 5 bases and the J gene end by 6 bases; junction bases not matched to a gene: 6. The CDR3 here is CASSPGTGGTNEQFF. CDR3 DNA sequence: TGTGCCAGCAGCCCCGGGACAGGGGGGACCAATGAGCAGTTCTTC.

The chain combines TRBV5-1 with TRBJ2-1; 12 bases align to TRBD2. Trimming took 0 bases from V and 6 from J; bases not matched to a gene: 4. The CDR3 is 16 residues long. Germline values: CDR1 SGHRS, CDR2 YFSETQ. For the CDR3, the DNA is TGCGCCAGCAGCTTGGGGCCTAGCGGGAGGGCCAATGAGCAGTTCTTC. Encoded protein: CASSLGPSGRANEQFF.

The rearrangement joins TRBV6-4 to TRBJ1-2; D not resolved. V was trimmed by 5 bases and J by 5 bases, leaving 12 bases between them. Looked up from germline, CDR1 is MRHNA and CDR2 is SNTAGT. The CDR3 spans 13 residues. CDR3 nucleotides: TGTGCCAGCAGTCTCGGGCCGGAATATGGCTACACCTTC. Its translation is CASSLGPEYGYTF.